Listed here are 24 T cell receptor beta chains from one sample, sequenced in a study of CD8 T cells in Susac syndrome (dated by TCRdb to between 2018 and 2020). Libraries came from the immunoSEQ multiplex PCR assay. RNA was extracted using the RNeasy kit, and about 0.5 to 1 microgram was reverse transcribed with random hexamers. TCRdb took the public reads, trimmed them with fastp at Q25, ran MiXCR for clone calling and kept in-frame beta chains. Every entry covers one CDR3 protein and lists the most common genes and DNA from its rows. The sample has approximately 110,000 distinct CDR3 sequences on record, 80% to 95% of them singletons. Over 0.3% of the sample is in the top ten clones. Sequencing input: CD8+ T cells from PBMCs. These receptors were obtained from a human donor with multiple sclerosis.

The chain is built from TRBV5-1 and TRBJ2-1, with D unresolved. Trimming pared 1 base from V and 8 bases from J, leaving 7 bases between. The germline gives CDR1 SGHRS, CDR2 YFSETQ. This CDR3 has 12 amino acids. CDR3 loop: CASSLRVDEQFF. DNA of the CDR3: TGCGCCAGCAGCTTGCGAGTAGATGAGCAGTTCTTC.

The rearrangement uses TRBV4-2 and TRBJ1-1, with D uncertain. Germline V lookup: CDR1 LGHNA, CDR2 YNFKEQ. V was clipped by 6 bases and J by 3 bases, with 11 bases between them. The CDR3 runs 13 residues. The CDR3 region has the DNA TGTGCCAGCAGTCGACACAGAGACACTGAAGCTTTCTTT. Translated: CASSRHRDTEAFF.

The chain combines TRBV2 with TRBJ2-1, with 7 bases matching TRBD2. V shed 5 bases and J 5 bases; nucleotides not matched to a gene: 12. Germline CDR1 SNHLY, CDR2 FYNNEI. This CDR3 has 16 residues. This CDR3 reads CASSSSGTRSDNEQFF. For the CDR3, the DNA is TGTGCCAGCAGTTCCAGCGGGACCAGGTCGGACAATGAGCAGTTCTTC.

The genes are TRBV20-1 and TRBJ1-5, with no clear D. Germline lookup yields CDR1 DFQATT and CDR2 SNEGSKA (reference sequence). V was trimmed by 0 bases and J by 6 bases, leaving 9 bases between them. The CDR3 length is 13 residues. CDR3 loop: CSAREVEAQPQHF. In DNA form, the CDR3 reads TGCAGTGCTAGAGAGGTGGAGGCTCAGCCCCAGCATTTT.

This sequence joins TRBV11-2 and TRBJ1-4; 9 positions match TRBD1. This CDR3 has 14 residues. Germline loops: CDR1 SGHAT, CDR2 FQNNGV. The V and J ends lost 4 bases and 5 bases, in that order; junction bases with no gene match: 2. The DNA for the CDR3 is TGTGCCAGCAGCTCGGGACAGGGAAATGAAAAACTGTTTTTT. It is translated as CASSSGQGNEKLFF.

CDR3 coding DNA: TGCAGTGCTAGAGGCCCTAGAGGGACAGAAATGAACACTGAAGCTTTCTTT. The encoded protein is CSARGPRGTEMNTEAFF. The chain combines TRBV20-1 with TRBJ1-1; 7 nucleotides match TRBD1. The CDR3 has 17 residues. From germline, CDR1 is DFQATT and CDR2 SNEGSKA (reference sequence). V was clipped by 1 base and J by 0 bases; unmatched bases: 11.

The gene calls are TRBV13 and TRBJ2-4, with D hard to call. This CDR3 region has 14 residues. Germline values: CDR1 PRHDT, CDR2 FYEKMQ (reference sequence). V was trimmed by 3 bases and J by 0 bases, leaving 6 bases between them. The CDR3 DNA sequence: TGTGCCAGCAGCTTTGGTGAAGCCAAAAACATTCAGTACTTC. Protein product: CASSFGEAKNIQYF.

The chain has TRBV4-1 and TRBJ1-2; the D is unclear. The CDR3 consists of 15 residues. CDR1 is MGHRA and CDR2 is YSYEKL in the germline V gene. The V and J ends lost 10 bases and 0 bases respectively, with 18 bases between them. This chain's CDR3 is CATRSDRQTNYGYTF. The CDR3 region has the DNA TGCGCCACCCGGTCGGACCGACAAACTAACTATGGCTACACCTTC.

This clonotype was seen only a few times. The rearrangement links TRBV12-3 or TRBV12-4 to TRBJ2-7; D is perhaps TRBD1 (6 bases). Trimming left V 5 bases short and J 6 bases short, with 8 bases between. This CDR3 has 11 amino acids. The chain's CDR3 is CASSLRGEQYF. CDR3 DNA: TGTGCCAGCAGTCTCAGGGGCGAGCAGTACTTC.

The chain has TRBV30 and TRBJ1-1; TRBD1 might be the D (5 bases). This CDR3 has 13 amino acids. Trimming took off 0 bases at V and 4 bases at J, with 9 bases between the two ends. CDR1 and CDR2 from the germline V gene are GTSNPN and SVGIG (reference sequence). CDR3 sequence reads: CAWSVQRGTEAFF. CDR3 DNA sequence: TGTGCCTGGAGTGTACAAAGGGGCACTGAAGCTTTCTTT.

The chain's CDR3 is CASSPRRSLAEAFF. The DNA for the CDR3 is TGTGCCAGCAGCCCCCGCAGGTCTCTAGCTGAAGCTTTCTTT. The chain employs TRBV9 and TRBJ1-1; D uncertain. The CDR3 consists of 14 residues. Trimming took off 4 bases at V and 6 bases at J, with 16 bases between the two ends. In germline, CDR1 is SGDLS, CDR2 YYNGEE.

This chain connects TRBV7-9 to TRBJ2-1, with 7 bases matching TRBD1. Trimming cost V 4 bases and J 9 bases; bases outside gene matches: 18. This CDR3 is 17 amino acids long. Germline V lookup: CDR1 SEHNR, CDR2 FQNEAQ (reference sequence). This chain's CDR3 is CASSSSLQNSGGSEQFF. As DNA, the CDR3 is TGTGCCAGCAGCTCCTCGTTGCAAAACTCAGGGGGTAGTGAGCAGTTCTTC.

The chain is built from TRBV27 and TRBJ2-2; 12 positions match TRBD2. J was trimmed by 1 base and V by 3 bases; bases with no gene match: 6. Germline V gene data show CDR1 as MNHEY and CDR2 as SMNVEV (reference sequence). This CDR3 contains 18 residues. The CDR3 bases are TGTGCCAGCAGTTTGGCTAGCGGGAGGGTCCTGAACACCGGGGAGCTGTTTTTT. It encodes CASSLASGRVLNTGELFF.

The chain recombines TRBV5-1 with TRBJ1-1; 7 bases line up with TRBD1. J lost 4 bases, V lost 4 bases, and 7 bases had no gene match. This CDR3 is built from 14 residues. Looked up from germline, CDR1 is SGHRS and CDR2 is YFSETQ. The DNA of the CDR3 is TGCGCCAGCAGCCCCCGGGACAGCATCACTGAAGCTTTCTTT. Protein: CASSPRDSITEAFF.

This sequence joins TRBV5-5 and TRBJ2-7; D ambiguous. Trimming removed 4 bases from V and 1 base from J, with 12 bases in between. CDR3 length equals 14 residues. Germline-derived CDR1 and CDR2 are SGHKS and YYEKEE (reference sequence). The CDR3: CASSPDPNSYEQYV. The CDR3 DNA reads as TGTGCCAGCAGCCCGGACCCCAATTCCTACGAGCAGTACGTC.

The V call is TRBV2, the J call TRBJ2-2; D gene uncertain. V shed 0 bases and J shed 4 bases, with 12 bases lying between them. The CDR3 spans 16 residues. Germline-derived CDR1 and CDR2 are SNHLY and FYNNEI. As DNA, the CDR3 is TGTGCCAGCAGTGAAGCGCTTAGGGCAGTCACCGGGGAGCTGTTTTTT. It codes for CASSEALRAVTGELFF.

The CDR3 nucleotides are TGTGCCAGCAGTGAAGCCCCCTGGGAAGCGGGAGGCGACATTCAGTACTTC. This translates into CASSEAPWEAGGDIQYF. V gene TRBV2 combines with J gene TRBJ2-4, with 9 positions matching TRBD2. Looked up from germline, CDR1 is SNHLY and CDR2 is FYNNEI. J lost 8 bases, V lost 0 bases, and 11 bases had no gene match. The CDR3 is 17 residues long.

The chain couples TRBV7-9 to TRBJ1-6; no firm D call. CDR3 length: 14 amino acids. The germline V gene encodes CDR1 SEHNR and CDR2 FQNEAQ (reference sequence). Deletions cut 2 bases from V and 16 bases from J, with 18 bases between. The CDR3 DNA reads TGTGCCAGCAGCTTATCGTTCAGCCGGAGTTCTCTCCACTTT. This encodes CASSLSFSRSSLHF.

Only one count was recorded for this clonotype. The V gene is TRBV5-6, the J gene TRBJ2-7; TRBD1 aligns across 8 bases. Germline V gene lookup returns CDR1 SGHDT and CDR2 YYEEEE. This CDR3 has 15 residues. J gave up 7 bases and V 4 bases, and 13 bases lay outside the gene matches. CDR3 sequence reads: CASSPGQGVGKEQYV. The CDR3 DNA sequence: TGTGCCAGCAGCCCTGGACAGGGTGTGGGAAAAGAGCAGTACGTC.

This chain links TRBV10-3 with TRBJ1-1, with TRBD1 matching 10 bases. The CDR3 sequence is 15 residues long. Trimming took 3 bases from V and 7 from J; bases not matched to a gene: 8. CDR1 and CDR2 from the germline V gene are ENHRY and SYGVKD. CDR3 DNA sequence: TGTGCCATCAGTGAACCCGACAGGGGGCCTGGTGAAGCTTTCTTT. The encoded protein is CAISEPDRGPGEAFF.

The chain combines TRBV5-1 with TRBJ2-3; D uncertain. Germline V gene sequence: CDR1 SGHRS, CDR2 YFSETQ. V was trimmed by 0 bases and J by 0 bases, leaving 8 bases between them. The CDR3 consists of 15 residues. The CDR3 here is CASSLGLSSTDTQYF. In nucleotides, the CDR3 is TGCGCCAGCAGCTTGGGTCTGTCTAGCACAGATACGCAGTATTTT.

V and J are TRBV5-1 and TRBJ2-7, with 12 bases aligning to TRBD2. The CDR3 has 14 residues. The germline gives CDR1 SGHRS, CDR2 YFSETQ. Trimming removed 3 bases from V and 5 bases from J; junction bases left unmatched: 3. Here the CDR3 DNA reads TGCGCCAGCAGCTGGACTAGCGGGGTCAACGAGCAGTACTTC. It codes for CASSWTSGVNEQYF.

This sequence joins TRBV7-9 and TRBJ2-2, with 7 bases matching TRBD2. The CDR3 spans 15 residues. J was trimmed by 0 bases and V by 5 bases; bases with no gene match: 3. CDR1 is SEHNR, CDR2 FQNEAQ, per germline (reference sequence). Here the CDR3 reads CASSERGTNTGELFF. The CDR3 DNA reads TGTGCCAGCAGCGAGCGGGGAACGAACACCGGGGAGCTGTTTTTT.

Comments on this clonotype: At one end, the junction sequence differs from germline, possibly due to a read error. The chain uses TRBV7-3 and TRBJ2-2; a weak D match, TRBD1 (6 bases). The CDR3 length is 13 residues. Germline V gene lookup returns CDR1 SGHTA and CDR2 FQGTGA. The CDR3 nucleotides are TGTGCCAGCACCACAGGGAACTCCGGGGAGCTGTTTTTT. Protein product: CASTTGNSGELFF.